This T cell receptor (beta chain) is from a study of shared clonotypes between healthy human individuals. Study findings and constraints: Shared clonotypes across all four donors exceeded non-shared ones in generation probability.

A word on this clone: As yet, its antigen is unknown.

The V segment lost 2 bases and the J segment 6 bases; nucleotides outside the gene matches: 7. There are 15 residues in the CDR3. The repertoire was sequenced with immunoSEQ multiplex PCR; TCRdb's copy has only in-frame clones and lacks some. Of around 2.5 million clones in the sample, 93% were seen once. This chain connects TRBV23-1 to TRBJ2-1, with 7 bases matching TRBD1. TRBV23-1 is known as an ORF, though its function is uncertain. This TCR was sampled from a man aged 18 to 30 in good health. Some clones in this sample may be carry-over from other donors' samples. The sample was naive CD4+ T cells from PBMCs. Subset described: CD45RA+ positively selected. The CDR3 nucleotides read TGCGCCAGCAGTCAAACGGGGCCAGGGGGCAATGAGCAGTTCTTC. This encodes CASSQTGPGGNEQFF.